Shown below are 28 T cell receptor beta chains from a single sample sequenced in a study of shared clonotypes between healthy human individuals. The table came from immunoSEQ multiplex PCR; TCRdb's copy has only in-frame clones and leaves some out. Among hundreds of thousands of clones listed, almost 97% were seen once. The specimen sequenced was naive CD4+ T cells sorted from blood. Subset defined: CD45RA+ positively selected. The receptors stem from a woman aged 25-40 years in good health.

V is TRBV7-7 and J is TRBJ2-5; 7 bases fit TRBD1. The CDR3 runs 14 residues. CDR1 and CDR2 from the germline V gene are SSHAT and FNYEAQ (reference sequence). J lost 5 bases, V lost 2 bases, and 5 bases had no gene match. CDR3 nucleotides: TGTGCCAGCAGCTTACAGACAGGGCTGGAGACCCAGTACTTC. Translation gives CASSLQTGLETQYF.

A remark on this clone: The identical CDR3 is also encoded by other nucleotide sequences in the sample. This chain connects TRBV28 to TRBJ1-2, with D unclear. The CDR3 runs 13 residues. Deletions cut 3 bases from V and 2 bases from J, with 7 bases between. Germline assignment: CDR1 MDHEN and CDR2 SYDVKM. The CDR3 region is CASSLVINYGYTF. CDR3 DNA sequence: TGTGCCAGCAGTTTGGTAATAAACTATGGCTACACCTTC.

DNA for the CDR3: TGCGCCAGCAGCTTATCTAGCGGGAGGGCTATCTATGAGCAGTTCTTC. Protein sequence: CASSLSSGRAIYEQFF. V and J are TRBV5-1 and TRBJ2-1; TRBD2 agrees at 12 bases. Germline CDR1 and CDR2: SGHRS and YFSETQ. J gave up 8 bases and V 2 bases, and 8 bases lay outside the gene matches. CDR3 length: 16 residues.

This chain connects TRBV7-8 to TRBJ2-5; 7 bases match TRBD1. The DNA end is more similar to TRBJ2-7, so the J call may be wrong. The CDR3 consists of 15 residues. Germline V CDR1 and CDR2: SGHVS, FQNEAQ. CDR3: CASSYEQGKGYEQYF. CDR3 in DNA: TGTGCCAGCAGCTACGAACAGGGGAAGGGTTACGAGCAGTACTTC.

This sequence joins TRBV2 and TRBJ1-5; D unresolved. The length of the CDR3 is 14 residues. Germline CDR1 is SNHLY and CDR2 is FYNNEI. Trimming cost V 3 bases and J 5 bases, with 11 bases left between them. CDR3 DNA: TGTGCCAGCAGTGATCGGTCTCGTTATCAGCCCCAGCATTTT. Translation: CASSDRSRYQPQHF.

The rearrangement joins TRBV5-1 to TRBJ2-1; TRBD1 is a possible D gene (5 bases). This CDR3 region has 16 residues. V dropped 2 bases and J dropped 5 bases, with 17 bases sitting between them. Germline loops: CDR1 SGHRS, CDR2 YFSETQ. DNA of the CDR3: TGCGCCAGCAGCTTAACCGTCGGGCAGGGAAACAATGAGCAGTTCTTC. Its translation: CASSLTVGQGNNEQFF.

This clone was picked up one time. The chain combines TRBV10-3 with TRBJ1-1; D ambiguous. CDR3 length equals 13 residues. Deletions cut 6 bases from V and 4 bases from J, with 12 bases between. Germline CDR1 and CDR2: ENHRY and SYGVKD. The CDR3, as DNA: TGTGCCATCAGGGAGGTGCTTAGCACTGAAGCTTTCTTT. As protein: CAIREVLSTEAFF.

Of note for this clone: Without the conserved terminal phenylalanine or tryptophan, this CDR3 likely stems from a read error. The limits of the CDR3 on the DNA are not certain, so only TCRdb's listed CDR3 is given. This chain links TRBV7-6 with TRBJ1-1; the table's D call, TRBD1, was not checked against the DNA. The CDR3 has 11 amino acids, counting both end residues. Germline values: CDR1 SGHVS, CDR2 FNYEAQ. CDR3 protein: CASSLWQVQLI.

The chain carries TRBV2 and TRBJ1-1; 7 nucleotides line up with TRBD1. Germline CDR1 is SNHLY and CDR2 is FYNNEI. This CDR3 is built from 14 residues. The junction had 5 bases not matched to a gene; V was cut back by 5 bases and J by 2 bases. CDR3 in DNA: TGTGCCAGCAGTCGGGACAGACCAAACACTGAAGCTTTCTTT. As protein: CASSRDRPNTEAFF.

The V call is TRBV5-1, the J call TRBJ2-2; 9 bases are a match to TRBD1. The V gene's germline CDR1 is SGHRS and CDR2 YFSETQ. After removal of 1 base from V and 5 bases from J, the junction contained 9 bases not matched to a gene. The CDR3 extends over 17 amino acids. CDR3 sequence: CASSLSVGTGRTGELFF. CDR3 DNA sequence: TGCGCCAGCAGCTTGAGTGTAGGGACAGGGAGGACCGGGGAGCTGTTTTTT.

The gene calls are TRBV5-1 and TRBJ2-1; the D gene could be TRBD1 or TRBD2 (5 bases each). The ends were cut back, 0 bases at V and 8 bases at J, with 15 bases in the middle. Germline V CDR1 and CDR2: SGHRS, YFSETQ. The CDR3 is made up of 15 amino acids. CDR3 DNA: TGCGCCAGCAGCTTGGCCGGACGGGGCATTGATGAGCAGTTCTTC. Protein product: CASSLAGRGIDEQFF.

The chain combines TRBV15 with TRBJ2-1, with D possibly being TRBD2 (5 bases). The CDR3 extends over 17 amino acids. Germline-derived CDR1 and CDR2 are LNHNV and YYDKDF (reference sequence). V shed 1 base and J shed 1 base, with 14 bases lying between them. For the CDR3, the DNA is TGTGCCACCAGCAGAGTCAGTGTGAGAGGGTCCTACAATGAGCAGTTCTTC. Amino acids: CATSRVSVRGSYNEQFF.

The CDR3, as DNA: TGTGCCAGCCGGGTCGGGGGCGCGAACACCGGGGAGCTGTTTTTT. It encodes CASRVGGANTGELFF. The chain links TRBV2 to TRBJ2-2; D assignment may be TRBD1 or TRBD2 (6 bases each). The V end was cut by 8 bases, the J end by 0 bases, with 13 bases between. Germline V gene sequence: CDR1 SNHLY, CDR2 FYNNEI. This CDR3 is built from 15 residues.

The CDR3 nucleotides read TGCAGTGCGACTCTAGCTAACCGTCCGTATTTT. Its protein product is CSATLANRPYF. The gene calls are TRBV20-1 and TRBJ2-3; D possibly corresponds to TRBD2 (5 bases). V lost 6 bases, J lost 14 bases, and 18 bases lay in between. Germline V CDR1 and CDR2: DFQATT, SNEGSKA (reference sequence). This CDR3 region has 11 residues.

This clone appeared once. J is TRBJ2-4 and V is TRBV11-2; the match to TRBD1 covers 8 bases. CDR1 is SGHAT and CDR2 is FQNNGV in the germline V gene. V trimming: 4 bases; J trimming: 3 bases; junction bases outside the gene matches: 5. This CDR3 has 15 amino acids. The CDR3 nucleotides are TGTGCCAGCAGCTCCCAGGGGGCTGGCAAAAACATTCAGTACTTC. Translated: CASSSQGAGKNIQYF.

The CDR3 region is CASSPWRTLTGIREKLFF. The CDR3 DNA is TGTGCCAGCAGCCCCTGGAGGACGCTGACAGGGATCCGGGAAAAACTGTTTTTT. The rearrangement links TRBV7-9 to TRBJ1-4; TRBD1 aligns across 7 bases. The CDR3 has 18 amino acids. In germline, CDR1 is SEHNR, CDR2 FQNEAQ (reference sequence). J was trimmed by 8 bases and V by 5 bases; bases with no gene match: 20.

The V call is TRBV5-1, the J call TRBJ1-1, with no clear D. CDR3 size: 14 residues. Germline V CDR1 and CDR2: SGHRS, YFSETQ. V was clipped by 1 base and J by 2 bases, with 9 bases between them. CDR3 coding DNA: TGCGCCAGCAGCTTGTTTGGGGAAAACACTGAAGCTTTCTTT. Residues: CASSLFGENTEAFF.

The genes are TRBV7-9 and TRBJ2-7; perhaps D is TRBD1 or TRBD2 (5 bases each). Between the trimmed V and J ends, which lost 2 bases and 6 bases, there was a span of 14 bases. The CDR3 extends over 14 amino acids. CDR1 is SEHNR, CDR2 FQNEAQ, per germline (reference sequence). CDR3 DNA sequence: TGTGCCAGCAGCTTATCTGCCGGGACGGGCGAGCAGTACTTC. Encoded protein: CASSLSAGTGEQYF. Supplemented by reference TRBV7-9 and TRBJ2-7, the full variable domain reads DTGVSQNPRHKITKRGQNVTFRCDPISEHNRLYWYRQTLGQGPEFLTYFQNEAQLEKSRLLSDRFSAERPKGSFSTLEIQRTEQGDSAMYLCASSLSAGTGEQYFGPGTRLTVT.

The V gene is TRBV9, the J gene TRBJ2-7; the match to TRBD1 covers 8 bases. The germline CDR1 and CDR2 sequences are SGDLS and YYNGEE. Trimming at V came to 6 bases and at J to 7 bases, leaving 18 bases not matched to a gene. CDR3 length equals 16 residues. For the CDR3, the DNA is TGTGCCAGCACCAACCCTAGGGGGCAGGGGGCAGGAGAGCAGTACTTC. Translation gives CASTNPRGQGAGEQYF.

CDR3 in amino acids: CASSQGNTEAFF. As DNA, the CDR3 is TGTGCCAGCAGCCAGGGAAACACTGAAGCTTTCTTT. The chain combines TRBV5-5 with TRBJ1-1, with D possibly matching TRBD1 (5 bases). The V and J ends lost 4 bases and 2 bases respectively, with 6 bases between them. There are 12 residues in the CDR3. Germline loops: CDR1 SGHKS, CDR2 YYEKEE (reference sequence). The full variable domain, in which reference TRBV5-5 and TRBJ1-1 provide the parts outside the CDR3, is DAGVTQSPTHLIKTRGQQVTLRCSPISGHKSVSWYQQVLGQGPQFIFQYYEKEERGRGNFPDRFSARQFPNYSSELNVNALLLGDSALYLCASSQGNTEAFFGQGTRLTVV.

The chain combines TRBV6-6 with TRBJ2-7; TRBD1 agrees at 9 bases. The CDR3 spans 16 residues. Germline values: CDR1 MNHNY, CDR2 SVGAGI (reference sequence). Trimming at V came to 0 bases and at J to 4 bases, leaving 7 bases not matched to a gene. The CDR3 DNA follows: TGTGCCAGCAGTTACTCGATTATTGGGACAGGGTACGAGCAGTACTTC. Its protein is CASSYSIIGTGYEQYF.

Worth noting for this clone: Other DNA sequences of this sample code for an identical CDR3. This chain uses TRBV5-1 with TRBJ2-7; perhaps TRBD1 as D (7 bases). Trimming stripped 1 base from V and 0 bases from J, with 11 bases between. This CDR3 region has 15 residues. CDR1 and CDR2 (germline): SGHRS, YFSETQ. The CDR3 DNA is TGCGCCAGCAGCTTGCCGCGGGACAGCTCCTACGAGCAGTACTTC. Translation gives CASSLPRDSSYEQYF.

This clone was seen a single time. The gene calls are TRBV11-2 and TRBJ1-1; D possibly corresponds to TRBD1 (6 bases). Trimming stripped 5 bases from V and 2 bases from J, with 15 bases between. Germline CDR1 reads SGHAT; CDR2 reads FQNNGV. The CDR3 runs 15 residues. CDR3 protein: CASSPAGTPNTEAFF. CDR3 sequence (DNA): TGTGCCAGCAGCCCAGCTGGGACACCTAACACTGAAGCTTTCTTT.

The rearrangement links TRBV11-2 to TRBJ1-5, with 8 bases that match TRBD1. The CDR3 runs 16 residues. CDR1 and CDR2 from the germline V gene are SGHAT and FQNNGV. Unmatched junction bases numbered 5, after V lost 1 base and J lost 3 bases. CDR3 residues: CASSLVGTGYNQPQHF. For the CDR3, the DNA is TGTGCCAGCAGCTTAGTTGGGACAGGTTACAATCAGCCCCAGCATTTT.

As to this clone: In the same sample, other DNA sequences code for this CDR3. The CDR3 coding sequence is TGTGCCATCAGTGAACGAGACAGGGGGACCTACGAGCAGTACTTC. As protein: CAISERDRGTYEQYF. The chain has TRBV10-3 and TRBJ2-7, with 9 bases identical to TRBD1. Germline V lookup: CDR1 ENHRY, CDR2 SYGVKD. V shed 3 bases and J 2 bases; nucleotides not matched to a gene: 5. This CDR3 comprises 15 residues.

The chain joins TRBV29-1 to TRBJ1-2; no clear D gene. The germline V gene has CDR1 SQVTM and CDR2 ANQGSEA. The CDR3 is 12 amino acids. Trimming took 7 bases from V and 5 from J, leaving 14 bases between them. The CDR3 spells CSAVYGSYGYTF. CDR3 in DNA: TGCAGCGCAGTTTACGGGAGTTATGGCTACACCTTC.

This chain connects TRBV5-1 to TRBJ1-3; 10 bases match TRBD1. Per germline, CDR1 SGHRS and CDR2 YFSETQ. The junction had 10 bases not matched to a gene; V was cut back by 3 bases and J by 4 bases. The CDR3 totals 17 residues. CDR3 sequence reads: CASSWTGTGDFGNTIYF. The CDR3 DNA reads TGCGCCAGCAGCTGGACCGGGACAGGGGATTTCGGAAACACCATATATTTT.

The rearrangement joins TRBV7-8 to TRBJ2-2; perhaps TRBD2 as D (6 bases). V lost 2 bases and J 5 bases, leaving 18 bases between the germline ends. CDR3 length: 17 amino acids. Germline-derived CDR1 and CDR2 are SGHVS and FQNEAQ. CDR3 protein: CASSLFIGSGVTGELFF. The DNA for the CDR3 is TGTGCCAGCAGCTTATTCATCGGGAGTGGAGTGACCGGGGAGCTGTTTTTT.